This is a list of T cell receptor beta chains from one sample in a study of CD8 T cells in Susac syndrome. TCRdb reanalysed the immunoSEQ multiplex PCR reads using MiXCR and keeps one entry per CDR3 protein. The sample gives fewer than 150,000 distinct CDR3 sequences, about 90% of which show up once; approximately 0.24% is in the top ten. Material for sequencing was CD8+ T cells from PBMCs. Receptor source: a human donor with multiple sclerosis. The CDR3 runs from the conserved cysteine through the conserved F or W. D genes are given only for firm matches. Expanded clones are given a class, and other clones once, few, many or no size at all.

v_call	j_call	d_call	clone_size	cdr3_aa	cdr3_nt
TRBV12-3/TRBV12-4	TRBJ2-3	.	.	CASSLALVQTQYF	TGTGCCAGCAGTTTAGCGCTGGTCCAGACGCAGTATTTT
TRBV3-1	TRBJ2-1	.	.	CASSQVPGTQFYNEQFF	TGTGCCAGCAGCCAAGTCCCCGGGACACAATTCTACAATGAGCAGTTCTTC
TRBV2	TRBJ2-1	TRBD2	.	CASSSTSGPYNEQFF	TGTGCCAGCAGTTCGACTAGCGGACCCTACAATGAGCAGTTCTTC
TRBV6-2/TRBV6-3	TRBJ1-2	.	.	CASSRTGFYGYTF	TGTGCCAGCAGTAGGACGGGATTCTATGGCTACACCTTC
TRBV29-1	TRBJ2-3	.	.	CSVVWASLLVDTQYF	TGCAGCGTTGTGTGGGCATCTTTACTAGTGGATACGCAGTATTTT
TRBV30	TRBJ1-1	.	.	CAWSRTPEDTEAFF	TGTGCCTGGAGTCGGACCCCGGAGGACACTGAAGCTTTCTTT
TRBV12-3/TRBV12-4	TRBJ2-1	.	.	CASSYVQNEQFF	TGTGCCAGCAGTTACGTACAGAATGAGCAGTTCTTC
TRBV29-1	TRBJ1-1	.	.	CSVMLGNTEAFF	TGCAGCGTTATGCTGGGGAACACTGAAGCTTTCTTT
TRBV25-1	TRBJ2-7	TRBD1	.	CATTEDRGSSEQYF	TGTGCCACCACTGAGGACAGGGGGTCGTCGGAGCAGTACTTC
TRBV27	TRBJ1-5	.	.	CASSFGRRGQPQHF	TGTGCCAGCAGTTTTGGCAGAAGAGGTCAGCCCCAGCATTTT
TRBV4-1	TRBJ1-1	.	.	CASSQVLDPNTEAFF	TGCGCCAGCAGCCAAGTGCTGGACCCGAACACTGAAGCTTTCTTT
TRBV5-6	TRBJ2-7	TRBD1	.	CASRSGTGILKQYF	TGTGCCAGCCGCTCCGGGACAGGGATTCTCAAGCAGTACTTC
TRBV13	TRBJ1-3	TRBD1	.	CASSPDRVGDTIYF	TGTGCCAGCAGCCCCGACAGGGTCGGAGACACCATATATTTT
TRBV20-1	TRBJ2-7	.	few	CSARGDQADYSYEQYF	TGCAGTGCTAGAGGAGATCAAGCGGACTACTCCTACGAGCAGTACTTC
TRBV7-9	TRBJ2-2	.	.	CASSPQDGELFF	TGTGCCAGCAGCCCCCAAGACGGGGAGCTGTTTTTT
TRBV27	TRBJ2-7	.	.	CASRAKVAYEQYF	TGTGCCAGCAGGGCTAAGGTCGCCTACGAGCAGTACTTC
TRBV7-6	TRBJ1-1	.	.	CASSHSQGGNTEAFF	TGTGCCAGCAGCCACTCTCAGGGAGGAAACACTGAAGCTTTCTTT
TRBV27	TRBJ1-2	.	.	CASSLSGRSHYGYTF	TGTGCCAGCAGTTTATCGGGTCGCAGCCACTATGGCTACACCTTC
TRBV9	TRBJ2-5	TRBD1	.	CASSTGAEETQYF	TGTGCCAGCAGCACAGGGGCAGAAGAGACCCAGTACTTC
TRBV6-5	TRBJ2-1	TRBD2	few	CASSLGLTSYNEQFF	TGTGCCAGCAGTTTGGGACTAACAAGCTACAATGAGCAGTTCTTC
TRBV5-6	TRBJ1-2	.	.	CASSFPRQDYGYTF	TGTGCCAGCAGCTTCCCAAGACAGGACTATGGCTACACCTTC
TRBV27	TRBJ2-3	TRBD2	.	CASSPLAGGGGVTQYF	TGTGCCAGCAGTCCACTAGCGGGAGGAGGGGGAGTTACGCAGTATTTT
TRBV7-8	TRBJ1-3	.	.	CASSLSPEDGNTIYF	TGTGCCAGCAGCTTATCCCCAGAAGATGGAAACACCATATATTTT
TRBV10-3	TRBJ2-4	.	.	CAISEGDLRSGNIQYF	TGTGCCATCAGTGAGGGGGACCTACGTTCAGGAAACATTCAGTACTTC